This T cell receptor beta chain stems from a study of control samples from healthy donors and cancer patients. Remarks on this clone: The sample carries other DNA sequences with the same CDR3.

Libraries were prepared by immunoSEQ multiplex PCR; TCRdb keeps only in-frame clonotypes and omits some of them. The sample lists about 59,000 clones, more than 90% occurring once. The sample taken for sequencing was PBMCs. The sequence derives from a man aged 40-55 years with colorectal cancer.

As DNA, the CDR3 is TGTGCCAGCTCTCCAGGCCTGGGGGAGACCCAGTACTTC. Translated, it gives CASSPGLGETQYF. The V and J genes are TRBV18 and TRBJ2-5; D is ambiguous. The CDR3 consists of 13 residues. V lost 6 bases and J lost 5, with 13 bases in between. In germline, CDR1 is KGHSH, CDR2 LQKENI.